This is a list of T cell receptor beta chains from one sample in a study of primary melanoma T cells and metastatic recurrence. Libraries were prepared by immunoSEQ multiplex PCR; TCRdb keeps only in-frame clonotypes and omits some of them. The sample contains about 240 clones, around nine tenths of which appear only once. The sequenced sample consisted of melanoma tumor tissue. Source of these receptors: a human donor with melanoma. Both conserved end residues are part of each CDR3. A D gene is named only where the DNA matches it firmly. Rows give clone size only sometimes, using once, few, many, or a class for an expanded clone.

abundance,j_gene,v_gene,d_gene,CDR3aa
NA,TRBJ2-7,TRBV6-8,NA,CASSYSAGYEQYF
NA,TRBJ2-7,TRBV7-6,NA,CASSLGTAGYEQYF
NA,TRBJ2-1,TRBV15,NA,CATSRDAIAHEQFF
once,TRBJ1-1,TRBV6-8,NA,CASSYRGYTEAFF
NA,TRBJ2-7,TRBV19,NA,CASSVGQLYEQYF
NA,TRBJ2-5,TRBV11-3,NA,CASSLNWGAKETQYF
once,TRBJ1-1,TRBV19,NA,CASSTLGRNTEAFF
NA,TRBJ1-2,TRBV6-8,TRBD1,CAISTTGGALFGYTF
NA,TRBJ2-7,TRBV23-1,NA,CASSQKVGGLNPPYEQYF
hyperexpanded,TRBJ2-1,TRBV11-3,TRBD2,CASSPTSGAYNEQFF
NA,TRBJ2-7,TRBV15,TRBD2,CATSRDLAGTEQYF
NA,TRBJ1-1,TRBV28,NA,CASGPGPLNTEAFF
NA,TRBJ1-2,TRBV29-1,NA,CSVGEFGYGYTF
NA,TRBJ2-7,TRBV7-4,NA,CASSLEGGPSFYEQYF
once,TRBJ2-3,TRBV29-1,NA,CSVETQGRAQYF
NA,TRBJ1-5,TRBV19,NA,CASSIDVNLEAQPQHF
NA,TRBJ2-4,TRBV29-1,TRBD2,CSVLSGGHIQYF
once,TRBJ1-2,TRBV7-2,NA,CASSATGTVGYTF
once,TRBJ1-3,TRBV6-8,NA,CAITENFSGNTIYF
NA,TRBJ1-5,TRBV23-1,TRBD1,CSPWTGRIRYSNQPQHF
NA,TRBJ2-3,TRBV7-6,NA,CASRVSADYSTDTQYF
NA,TRBJ1-1,TRBV25-1,NA,CASSDRNTEAFF
NA,TRBJ1-4,TRBV18,TRBD1,CASSPTGGGEKLFF
NA,TRBJ1-1,TRBV19,NA,CVSTQRENTEAFF
NA,TRBJ1-2,TRBV10-3,NA,CAISESSRHPNYGYTF
once,TRBJ2-7,TRBV11-3,TRBD2,CASSYTSGGHHSYEQYF
NA,TRBJ1-4,TRBV11-3,TRBD1,CASSLNRDRAKEKLFF
NA,TRBJ1-4,TRBV19,NA,CASSPGRSEKLFF
NA,TRBJ1-1,TRBV19,NA,CASSMIRHEAFF
NA,TRBJ1-1,TRBV18,TRBD1,CASSPQTGTEAFF
NA,TRBJ1-4,TRBV6-8,TRBD1,CASSLDRAYEKLFF